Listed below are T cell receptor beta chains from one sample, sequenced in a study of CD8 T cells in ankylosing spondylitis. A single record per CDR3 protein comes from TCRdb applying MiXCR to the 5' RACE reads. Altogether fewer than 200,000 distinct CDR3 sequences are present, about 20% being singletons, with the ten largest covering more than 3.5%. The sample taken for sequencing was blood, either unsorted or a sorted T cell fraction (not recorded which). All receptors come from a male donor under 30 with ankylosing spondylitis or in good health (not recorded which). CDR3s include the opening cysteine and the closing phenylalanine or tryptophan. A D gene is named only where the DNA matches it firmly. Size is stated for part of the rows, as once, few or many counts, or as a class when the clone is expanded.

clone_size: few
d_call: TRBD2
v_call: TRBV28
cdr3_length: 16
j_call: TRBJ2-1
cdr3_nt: TGTGCCAGCAGTTCATTCTTGATTAGCGGGAGGAATGAGCAGTTCTTC
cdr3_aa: CASSSFLISGRNEQFF

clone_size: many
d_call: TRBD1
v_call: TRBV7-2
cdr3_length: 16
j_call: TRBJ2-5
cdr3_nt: TGTGCCAGCAGCTTACCACCGGGACAGGGAGGAGAGACCCAGTACTTC
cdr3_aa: CASSLPPGQGGETQYF

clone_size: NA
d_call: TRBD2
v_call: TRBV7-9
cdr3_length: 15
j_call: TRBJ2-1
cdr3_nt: TGTGCCAGCAGCACCCCGAGCGGGATGTACAATGAGCAGTTCTTC
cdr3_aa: CASSTPSGMYNEQFF

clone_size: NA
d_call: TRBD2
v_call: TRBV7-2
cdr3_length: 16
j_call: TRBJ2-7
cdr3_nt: TGTGCCAGCAGCTCCCTGACTAGCGGACAAGCCTACGAGCAGTACTTC
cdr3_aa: CASSSLTSGQAYEQYF

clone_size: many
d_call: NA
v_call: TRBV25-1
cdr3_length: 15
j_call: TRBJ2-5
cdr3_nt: TGTGCCACCGTCCCTGGGGGAGCAGGCCAAGAGACCCAGTACTTC
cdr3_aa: CATVPGGAGQETQYF

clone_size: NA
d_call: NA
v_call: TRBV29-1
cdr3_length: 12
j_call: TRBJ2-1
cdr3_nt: TGCAGCGTTGAGCTCGGGGGCGATGAGCAGTTCTTC
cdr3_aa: CSVELGGDEQFF

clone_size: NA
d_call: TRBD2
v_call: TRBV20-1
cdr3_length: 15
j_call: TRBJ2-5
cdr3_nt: TGCAGTGCTAGAAAGCCTAGCGGTTTCCAAGAGACCAAGTACTTC
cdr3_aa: CSARKPSGFQETKYF

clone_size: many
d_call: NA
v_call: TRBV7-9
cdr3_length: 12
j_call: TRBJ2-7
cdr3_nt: TGTGCCAGCAGCTTAAGCCCCTACGAGCAGTACTTC
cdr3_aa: CASSLSPYEQYF

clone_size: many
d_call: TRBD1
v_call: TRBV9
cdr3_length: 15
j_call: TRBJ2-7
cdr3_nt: TGTGCCAGCAGCTTTACCCTGGGGACAGGGACCGAGCAGTACTTC
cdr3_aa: CASSFTLGTGTEQYF

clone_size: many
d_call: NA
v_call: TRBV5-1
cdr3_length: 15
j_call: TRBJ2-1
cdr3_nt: TGCGCCAGCAGCCCTGGGACATACACCTACAATGAGCAGTTCTTC
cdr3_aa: CASSPGTYTYNEQFF

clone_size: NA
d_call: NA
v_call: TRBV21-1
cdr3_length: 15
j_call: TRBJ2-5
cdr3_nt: TGTGCCAGCAGCAAAAAAGGGCAGGATGAAGAGACCCAGTACTTC
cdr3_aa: CASSKKGQDEETQYF